What follows are 23 T cell receptor beta chains derived from one specimen sequenced in a study of shared clonotypes between healthy human individuals. The naive CD8 subset, CD45RO-negative cells positively selected for CCR7, excluded terminally differentiated effector memory CD45RA+ cells. Produced via immunoSEQ multiplex PCR; TCRdb's table is partial and in-frame only. The sample holds more than 2 million clones, less than 95% seen once. Sequencing was carried out using naive CD8+ T cells sorted from blood. The receptors here all came from a man between 18 and 29 years old in good health.

The genes are TRBV5-1 and TRBJ2-7, with D perhaps TRBD1 (6 bases). This CDR3 spans 15 amino acids. Trimming took off 2 bases at V and 1 base at J, with 13 bases between the two ends. CDR1 is SGHRS and CDR2 is YFSETQ in the germline V gene. The CDR3 loop is CASSFEWTESYEQYF. In DNA form, the CDR3 reads TGCGCCAGCAGCTTCGAGTGGACAGAATCCTACGAGCAGTACTTC.

This chain connects TRBV19 to TRBJ2-2; a weak D match, TRBD1 (6 bases). The CDR3 consists of 13 residues. The germline V gene has CDR1 LNHDA and CDR2 SQIVND (reference sequence). The CDR3 loop reads CGTRTAYTGELFF. Here the CDR3 DNA reads TGTGGGACACGGACAGCTTACACCGGGGAGCTGTTTTTT.

This sequence joins TRBV4-1 and TRBJ2-7; 7 bases line up with TRBD2. V lost 3 bases and J lost 2; bases outside the gene matches: 7. From germline, CDR1 is MGHRA and CDR2 YSYEKL. CDR3 length: 15 amino acids. CDR3 residues: CASSHLADGPYEQYF. CDR3 DNA sequence: TGCGCCAGCAGCCATCTAGCGGATGGGCCCTACGAGCAGTACTTC.

The chain is built from TRBV4-3 and TRBJ2-7, with D hard to call. Germline assignment: CDR1 LGHNA and CDR2 YSLEER. V lost 0 bases, J lost 1 base, and 10 bases lay in between. This CDR3 contains 15 residues. CDR3 sequence: CASSQERNPSYEQYF. DNA of the CDR3: TGCGCCAGCAGCCAAGAACGGAACCCTTCCTACGAGCAGTACTTC.

About this clone itself: Germline and junction disagree at one end, which may indicate a read error. This chain uses TRBV7-7 with TRBJ2-7; the match to TRBD1 covers 10 bases. The length of the CDR3 is 13 residues. The germline V gene encodes CDR1 SSHAT and CDR2 FNYEAQ (reference sequence). The CDR3 DNA reads TGTGCTAGCAGCTTAGGGACAGGGGCCGAGCAGTACTTC. Its translation is CASSLGTGAEQYF.

This clone appeared once. The chain joins TRBV27 to TRBJ2-1; 11 bases align to TRBD1. CDR1 and CDR2 from the germline V gene are MNHEY and SMNVEV (reference sequence). The CDR3 loop spans 16 amino acids. Trimming removed 3 bases from V and 5 bases from J; junction bases left unmatched: 6. The CDR3 DNA sequence: TGTGCCAGCAGTTTTTCCGGGACAGGGGGTAACAATGAGCAGTTCTTC. Encoded protein: CASSFSGTGGNNEQFF.

The gene calls are TRBV4-1 and TRBJ1-2; 8 bases line up with TRBD1. V lost 4 bases and J lost 8; bases outside the gene matches: 9. Per germline, CDR1 MGHRA and CDR2 YSYEKL. There are 14 residues in the CDR3. CDR3 nucleotide sequence: TGCGCCAGCAGCCCAAATGACAGGGGATGGGGCTACACCTTC. Protein: CASSPNDRGWGYTF.

The CDR3 region is CATSVGTAYEQYF. The CDR3 DNA reads as TGTGCCACCAGCGTCGGGACGGCCTACGAGCAGTACTTC. V is TRBV15 and J is TRBJ2-7; D tentatively fits TRBD1 or TRBD2 (5 bases each). CDR1 LNHNV and CDR2 YYDKDF come from the germline V gene (reference sequence). This CDR3 comprises 13 residues. V was shortened by 5 bases and J by 2 bases, with 10 bases between the two germline ends.

The table lists this clone with a few counts. J is TRBJ1-6 and V is TRBV2, with D perhaps matching TRBD1 (5 bases). CDR1 and CDR2 from the germline V gene are SNHLY and FYNNEI. The CDR3 totals 18 residues. Trimming pared 2 bases from V and 0 bases from J, leaving 14 bases between. Here the CDR3 DNA reads TGTGCCAGCAGTGAATTCGACCGGGGGAGCTCCTATAATTCACCCCTCCACTTT. Its protein is CASSEFDRGSSYNSPLHF.

This sequence joins TRBV13 and TRBJ2-1, with D uncertain. Deletions cut 1 base from V and 0 bases from J, with 7 bases between. Germline CDR1 is PRHDT and CDR2 is FYEKMQ (reference sequence). The CDR3 length is 15 residues. The CDR3 reads CASSLEVTSYNEQFF. CDR3 DNA: TGTGCCAGCAGCTTAGAAGTAACCTCCTACAATGAGCAGTTCTTC.

J is TRBJ2-1 and V is TRBV6-1; TRBD2 is a possible D gene (6 bases). This CDR3 contains 14 residues. The germline gives CDR1 MNHNS, CDR2 SASEGT. The ends were cut back, 1 base at V and 7 bases at J, with 11 bases in the middle. DNA of the CDR3: TGTGCCAGCAGTGAAGTAGGAGGGTTAAATGAGCAGTTCTTC. It specifies CASSEVGGLNEQFF.

Comment on this clone: Distinct nucleotide sequences in the sample also encode this CDR3. V usage is TRBV13 and J usage is TRBJ2-1; D unresolved. Germline V gene data show CDR1 as PRHDT and CDR2 as FYEKMQ (reference sequence). The CDR3 runs 15 residues. V lost 0 bases to trimming and J lost 4 bases, with 10 bases between them. CDR3 bases: TGTGCCAGCAGCTTAGGTATTAGCTCTTACAATGAGCAGTTCTTC. Its translation: CASSLGISSYNEQFF.

The rearrangement joins TRBV6-6 to TRBJ1-1; D gene uncertain. CDR1 is MNHNY and CDR2 is SVGAGI in the germline V gene (reference sequence). The CDR3 is 12 residues long. Trimming removed 2 bases at V and 5 bases at J, with 6 bases between. The CDR3 sequence: CASSYGLTEAFF. In DNA form, the CDR3 reads TGTGCCAGCAGTTACGGCCTGACTGAAGCTTTCTTT.

This clone was detected once. The chain combines TRBV29-1 with TRBJ1-3; D not certain. V shed 7 bases and J shed 4 bases, with 14 bases lying between them. The CDR3 runs 13 residues. The germline V gene encodes CDR1 SQVTM and CDR2 ANQGSEA. The CDR3: CSGLTVPGNTIYF. The DNA for the CDR3 is TGCAGCGGCCTGACCGTCCCAGGAAACACCATATATTTT.

This clone has a single count. V usage is TRBV4-1 and J usage is TRBJ2-7; 8 bases are shared with TRBD2. CDR3 length equals 14 residues. In germline, CDR1 is MGHRA, CDR2 YSYEKL. V dropped 4 bases and J dropped 0; count of bases not matched to a gene: 2. The CDR3 nucleotides are TGCGCCAGCAGCCCGAGCGGGGGCTCCTACGAGCAGTACTTC. Amino acids: CASSPSGGSYEQYF.

The chain uses TRBV4-3 and TRBJ2-7; possibly TRBD1 for D (5 bases). Germline CDR1 is LGHNA and CDR2 is YSLEER. Trimming stripped 5 bases from V and 2 bases from J, with 13 bases between. This CDR3 is 14 amino acids long. In nucleotides, the CDR3 is TGCGCCAGCAGCTCAACTCAGGGCGCCTACGAGCAGTACTTC. It is translated as CASSSTQGAYEQYF.

The J gene is TRBJ1-1, the V gene TRBV9; tentatively, D is TRBD1 (5 bases). V was shortened by 4 bases and J by 2 bases, with 15 bases between the two germline ends. Germline V gene data show CDR1 as SGDLS and CDR2 as YYNGEE. This CDR3 spans 15 amino acids. CDR3: CASSPEGLPNTEAFF. The CDR3 DNA reads as TGTGCCAGCAGCCCGGAGGGACTCCCAAACACTGAAGCTTTCTTT. Based on the CDR3 plus reference TRBV9 and TRBJ1-1, the full variable domain is DSGVTQTPKHLITATGQRVTLRCSPRSGDLSVYWYQQSLDQGLQFLIQYYNGEERAKGNILERFSAQQFPDLHSELNLSSLELGDSALYFCASSPEGLPNTEAFFGQGTRLTVV.

The chain recombines TRBV27 with TRBJ2-2; D is uncertain. Germline loops: CDR1 MNHEY, CDR2 SMNVEV (reference sequence). This CDR3 spans 13 amino acids. Deletions cut 8 bases from V and 8 bases from J, with 15 bases between. The CDR3 here is CASAPFLGGELFF. The CDR3 coding sequence is TGTGCCAGCGCACCGTTCTTGGGTGGGGAGCTGTTTTTT.

The chain links TRBV25-1 to TRBJ2-1, with D possibly being TRBD2 (5 bases). Germline V CDR1 and CDR2: MGHDK, SYGVNS. This CDR3 is built from 14 residues. The ends were cut back, 3 bases at V and 8 bases at J, with 14 bases in the middle. The CDR3 loop is CASSDGPSEDEQFF. Here the CDR3 DNA reads TGTGCCAGCAGTGACGGGCCGTCGGAGGATGAGCAGTTCTTC.

This clone is a singleton in its sample. This chain joins TRBV4-3 and TRBJ1-4; possible D gene TRBD1, 5 bases. Germline V CDR1 and CDR2: LGHNA, YSLEER. The CDR3 extends over 17 amino acids. V was pared by 3 bases and J by 8 bases, with 22 bases between. The CDR3 sequence: CASSQETVLTMGEKLFF. The CDR3 DNA follows: TGCGCCAGCAGCCAGGAGACAGTATTAACAATGGGGGAAAAACTGTTTTTT.

The genes are TRBV30 and TRBJ2-5, with D uncertain. The J call may be in error: the DNA end matches TRBJ2-7 better. The CDR3 has 14 residues. Germline loops: CDR1 GTSNPN, CDR2 SVGIG (reference sequence). This CDR3 is CAWSVWQSPYEQYF. In nucleotides, the CDR3 is TGTGCCTGGAGTGTTTGGCAAAGCCCCTACGAGCAGTACTTC.

The chain couples TRBV9 to TRBJ2-2, with 9 bases that match TRBD2. CDR1 is SGDLS, CDR2 YYNGEE, per germline. The trim removed 3 bases at V and 2 bases at J, leaving 8 bases unmatched. This CDR3 spans 17 amino acids. The CDR3 loop reads CASSDSRLAENTGELFF. DNA of the CDR3: TGTGCCAGCAGCGACTCCAGACTAGCGGAAAACACCGGGGAGCTGTTTTTT.

This clone appeared a single time. The chain has TRBV7-8 and TRBJ1-5; the D gene is possibly TRBD1 (5 bases). Germline CDR1 SGHVS, CDR2 FQNEAQ. CDR3 length: 15 amino acids. V lost 1 base to trimming and J lost 5 bases, with 12 bases between them. The CDR3 protein is CASSLGRVGDQPQHF. The CDR3 nucleotides read TGTGCCAGCAGCTTAGGCAGGGTGGGGGATCAGCCCCAGCATTTT.